This T cell receptor (beta chain) originates from a study of blood T cell repertoires in COVID-19. For the study at large: Samples of COVID-19 (acute and convalescent) were obtained from the United States, Italy and Spain.

Sequencing used immunoSEQ multiplex PCR; TCRdb keeps in-frame clones, though not all of them. The sample yields roughly 190,000 clones, around 86% seen once. This CDR3 comprises 14 residues. The source is a woman older than 75 in a cohort sampled during active or convalescent COVID-19. The material sequenced was peripheral blood. This chain connects TRBV12-2 to TRBJ2-7; TRBD1 is the table's D call and was not checked against the DNA. TRBV12-2 is listed as a pseudogene. The CDR3 sequence: CASRLQGSKYEQYV. CDR3 bases: TGTGCAAGTCGCTTGCAGGGAAGCAAGTACGAGCAGTACGTC.